These 9 T cell receptor beta chains were all obtained from the same sample, sequenced in a study of blood T cell repertoires in COVID-19. Data came from immunoSEQ multiplex PCR; TCRdb stores just in-frame clones and leaves some out. The table has about 200,000 clones, 70% to 90% seen once. Sequenced material: peripheral blood. The receptors were gathered from a woman aged 45-65 years with acute or convalescent COVID-19.

The rearrangement links TRBV20-1 to TRBJ1-5, with D possibly matching TRBD1 (5 bases). The CDR3 totals 15 residues. Germline CDR1 is DFQATT and CDR2 is SNEGSKA (reference sequence). V was shortened by 3 bases and J by 2 bases, with 14 bases between the two germline ends. CDR3: CSASSEQGGNQPQHF. The CDR3 bases are TGCAGTGCTAGTTCAGAGCAGGGTGGCAATCAGCCCCAGCATTTT.

This chain links TRBV6-1 with TRBJ1-2; 12 nucleotides match TRBD1. This CDR3 has 16 amino acids. After removal of 2 bases from V and 7 bases from J, the junction contained 8 bases not matched to a gene. Germline V gene lookup returns CDR1 MNHNS and CDR2 SASEGT. This chain's CDR3 is CASSEWGDRGLGGYTF. CDR3 sequence (DNA): TGTGCCAGCAGTGAATGGGGGGACAGGGGGCTTGGTGGCTACACCTTC.

The gene calls are TRBV18 and TRBJ1-5; the match to TRBD1 covers 7 bases. This CDR3 is 15 amino acids long. Germline CDR1 and CDR2: KGHSH and LQKENI. The ends lost 2 bases at V and 6 bases at J; junction bases unmatched: 7. In DNA, the CDR3 is TGTGCCAGCTCACCAGACAGGGACGGGGGTCAGCCCCAGCATTTT. Its translation: CASSPDRDGGQPQHF.

The chain carries TRBV7-2 and TRBJ2-2; perhaps TRBD1 as D (6 bases). V lost 6 bases and J 3 bases, leaving 14 bases between the germline ends. Per germline, CDR1 SGHTA and CDR2 FQGNSA. This CDR3 has 15 residues. The CDR3 region is CASRETAGDTGELFF. The DNA for the CDR3 is TGTGCCAGCAGAGAGACCGCAGGGGACACCGGGGAGCTGTTTTTT.

The rearrangement uses TRBV5-4 and TRBJ2-3; possible D gene TRBD2, 6 bases. The V and J ends lost 2 bases and 4 bases respectively, with 11 bases between them. Germline loops: CDR1 SGHNT, CDR2 YYREEE (reference sequence). The CDR3 is 14 residues long. In DNA form, the CDR3 reads TGTGCCAGCAGCTTACTCGCGGGGTCAGATACGCAGTATTTT. Translating gives CASSLLAGSDTQYF.

The rearrangement uses TRBV20-1 and TRBJ2-7, with 9 bases fitting TRBD2. CDR1 DFQATT and CDR2 SNEGSKA come from the germline V gene (reference sequence). The ends lost 3 bases at V and 2 bases at J; junction bases unmatched: 11. This CDR3 spans 16 amino acids. CDR3 protein: CSASVASGVRPYEQYF. CDR3 DNA sequence: TGCAGTGCTAGTGTGGCTAGCGGGGTTAGGCCCTACGAGCAGTACTTC.

The CDR3 DNA is TGTGCCAGCAGCCAATCCGGACCCCTGCGGGCCCTCAAAAACATTCAGTACTTC. Encoded protein: CASSQSGPLRALKNIQYF. The rearrangement links TRBV3-1 (or the pseudogene TRBV3-2) to TRBJ2-4; D possibly corresponds to TRBD2 (5 bases). Germline values: CDR1 LGHDT, CDR2 YNNKEL (reference sequence). This CDR3 has 18 amino acids. Trimming left V 2 bases short and J 3 bases short, with 20 bases between.

This clone came up a few times. The chain recombines TRBV9 with TRBJ1-4; D unclear. The CDR3 runs to 13 residues. The V gene's germline CDR1 is SGDLS and CDR2 YYNGEE. Trimming cost V 3 bases and J 8 bases, with 11 bases left between them. This chain's CDR3 is CASSEYVGEKLFF. The DNA of the CDR3 is TGTGCCAGCAGCGAGTACGTGGGCGAAAAACTGTTTTTT.

The V call is TRBV6-2 or TRBV6-3, the J call TRBJ2-1, with TRBD2 matching over 8 bases. CDR1 and CDR2 (germline): MNHEY, SVGEGT. Trimming removed 4 bases from V and 2 bases from J; junction bases left unmatched: 7. The CDR3 consists of 16 residues. CDR3 loop: CASSFSSGWTYNEQFF. DNA for the CDR3: TGTGCCAGCAGTTTTTCTAGCGGGTGGACCTACAATGAGCAGTTCTTC.